The 29 T cell receptor beta chains listed next were all sequenced from one sample in a study of STAT3 mutations in large granular lymphocyte leukemia. General study findings and limits: Every T-cell large granular lymphocyte leukemia patient had at least one immunodominant TCR beta clonotype.

These receptors have no known antigen. Produced via immunoSEQ multiplex PCR; TCRdb's table is partial and in-frame only. The sample records approximately 4,000 clones, 55% being singletons. Sequencing used peripheral blood mononuclear cells. Every receptor here comes from a male patient between 45 and 60 years old with T-cell large granular lymphocyte leukemia. Some clones in this sample may be carry-over from other donors' samples.

The V call is TRBV30, the J call TRBJ2-7, with TRBD1 matching 10 bases. The CDR3 consists of 12 residues. Trimming cost V 3 bases and J 13 bases; bases outside gene matches: 9. The germline V gene encodes CDR1 GTSNPN and CDR2 SVGIG (reference sequence). The CDR3: CAWSPDRGRDYF. The CDR3 DNA reads TGTGCCTGGAGCCCTGACAGGGGGCGAGACTACTTC.

The chain uses TRBV18 and TRBJ2-7; 11 positions match TRBD1. Germline V gives CDR1 KGHSH, CDR2 LQKENI. The V and J ends lost 3 bases and 3 bases, in that order; junction bases with no gene match: 7. The CDR3 is made up of 16 amino acids. Here the CDR3 DNA reads TGTGCCAGCTCACCGGGGCCCGGGACAGGGGGCTACGAGCAGTACTTC. It codes for CASSPGPGTGGYEQYF.

This clone was picked up a small number of times. The chain recombines TRBV7-9 with TRBJ1-2; 10 bases fit TRBD1. After removal of 4 bases from V and 7 bases from J, the junction contained 3 bases not matched to a gene. Looked up from germline, CDR1 is SEHNR and CDR2 is FQNEAQ (reference sequence). The CDR3 runs 13 residues. This chain's CDR3 is CASSWGTGVGYTF. CDR3 sequence (DNA): TGTGCCAGCAGCTGGGGGACAGGGGTTGGCTACACCTTC.

The chain has TRBV5-1 and TRBJ2-7; possibly TRBD1 for D (6 bases). The CDR3 has 15 amino acids. The V end lost 4 bases, the J end lost 0 bases, and 14 bases lay between the germline ends. Germline V gene sequence: CDR1 SGHRS, CDR2 YFSETQ. DNA of the CDR3: TGCGCCAGCAGCGCAGGACAGTCTCACTCCTACGAGCAGTACTTC. It is translated as CASSAGQSHSYEQYF.

The rearrangement links TRBV6-5 to TRBJ2-2; D is unclear. Germline-derived CDR1 and CDR2 are MNHEY and SVGAGI. The CDR3 spans 14 residues. Trimming cost V 6 bases and J 4 bases, with 12 bases left between them. CDR3 DNA sequence: TGTGCCAGCAGCTCGACGTGGAGCACCGGGGAGCTGTTTTTT. Its translation is CASSSTWSTGELFF.

The chain joins TRBV5-1 to TRBJ2-5; no clear D. Germline V CDR1 and CDR2: SGHRS, YFSETQ. V was trimmed by 2 bases and J by 2 bases, leaving 7 bases between them. This CDR3 spans 13 amino acids. CDR3 coding DNA: TGCGCCAGCAGCTTTTCGCAACAAGAGACCCAGTACTTC. It specifies CASSFSQQETQYF.

The chain is built from TRBV6-6 and TRBJ2-1; 11 nucleotides agree with TRBD2. V lost 5 bases, J lost 3 bases, and 3 bases stayed unmatched. The CDR3 runs 15 residues. Per germline, CDR1 MNHNY and CDR2 SVGAGI (reference sequence). The CDR3 nucleotides read TGTGCCAGCAGTCGCGGGACTAGCGGCTACAATGAGCAGTTCTTC. Translating it yields CASSRGTSGYNEQFF.

The chain employs TRBV27 and TRBJ1-2; no clear D. This CDR3 has 14 amino acids. Per germline, CDR1 MNHEY and CDR2 SMNVEV (reference sequence). V was shortened by 3 bases and J by 8 bases, with 16 bases between the two germline ends. The DNA for the CDR3 is TGTGCCAGCAGTTTTAGTCCACGGGCAGCGGGCTACACCTTC. Residues: CASSFSPRAAGYTF.

This clone showed up just a few times. The J gene is TRBJ1-2, the V gene TRBV7-8; no reliable D call. Germline-derived CDR1 and CDR2 are SGHVS and FQNEAQ. CDR3 length: 13 residues. V lost 6 bases and J lost 0, with 8 bases in between. CDR3 DNA sequence: TGTGCCAGCAGTAAAGCAACTAACTATGGCTACACCTTC. It specifies CASSKATNYGYTF. The full variable domain, with the rest looked up from reference TRBV7-8 and TRBJ1-2, is GAGVSQSPRYKVAKRGQDVALRCDPISGHVSLFWYQQALGQGPEFLTYFQNEAQLDKSGLPSDRFFAERPEGSVSTLKIQRTQQEDSAVYLCASSKATNYGYTFGSGTRLTVV.

The J gene is TRBJ2-7, the V gene TRBV28; D unresolved. The CDR3 consists of 15 residues. V gave up 5 bases and J gave up 4 bases, with 18 bases separating them. Germline CDR1 reads MDHEN; CDR2 reads SYDVKM. The CDR3 coding sequence is TGTGCCAGCAGTCTCTCGCCGGCCTGGGAATACGAGCAGTACTTC. It yields the protein CASSLSPAWEYEQYF.

This sequence joins TRBV7-9 and TRBJ2-1, with D maybe TRBD2 (6 bases). V lost 0 bases to trimming and J lost 4 bases, with 10 bases between them. Germline CDR1 is SEHNR and CDR2 is FQNEAQ (reference sequence). The CDR3 sequence is 15 residues long. CDR3: CASSLAGRLYNEQFF. DNA for the CDR3: TGTGCCAGCAGCTTAGCGGGGAGGCTTTACAATGAGCAGTTCTTC.

This clone qualifies as large. This rearrangement joins TRBV27 to TRBJ1-1, with a possible D match to TRBD1 (5 bases). Germline V gene lookup returns CDR1 MNHEY and CDR2 SMNVEV (reference sequence). The CDR3 has 17 residues. V was pared by 4 bases and J by 6 bases, with 24 bases between. CDR3 coding DNA: TGTGCCAGCAGTTCACAAACCTCCGGGGGGTTAGGTTCTGAAGCTTTCTTT. This encodes CASSSQTSGGLGSEAFF.

The J gene is TRBJ2-1, the V gene TRBV5-1; 13 nucleotides line up with TRBD2. The length of the CDR3 is 15 residues. The germline V gene has CDR1 SGHRS and CDR2 YFSETQ. The junction had 3 bases not matched to a gene; V was cut back by 3 bases and J by 6 bases. CDR3 coding DNA: TGCGCCAGCAGCTCGACTAGCGGGAGGACCAATGAGCAGTTCTTC. Translated, it gives CASSSTSGRTNEQFF.

This clone has only a few counts. The chain links TRBV6-6 to TRBJ2-5; no reliable D call. CDR3 length: 11 residues. Germline values: CDR1 MNHNY, CDR2 SVGAGI (reference sequence). Trimming took 2 bases from V and 5 from J, leaving 3 bases between them. The CDR3 sequence: CASSYKETQYF. CDR3 coding DNA: TGTGCCAGCAGTTACAAGGAGACCCAGTACTTC.

The chain has TRBV5-1 and TRBJ2-1; 12 nucleotides align to TRBD2. The germline CDR1 and CDR2 sequences are SGHRS and YFSETQ. The CDR3 has 15 amino acids. J gave up 3 bases and V 4 bases, and 2 bases lay outside the gene matches. DNA of the CDR3: TGCGCCAGCAGCCGACTAGCGGGAGACTACAATGAGCAGTTCTTC. Translated: CASSRLAGDYNEQFF.

This chain links TRBV9 with TRBJ2-7; 9 bases agree with TRBD1. CDR3 size: 14 residues. Losses at the gene ends were 4 bases for V and 4 bases for J; bases not matched to a gene: 6. Germline CDR1 and CDR2: SGDLS and YYNGEE. DNA of the CDR3: TGTGCCAGCAGCCCGACAGGGGGTGTTTACGAGCAGTACTTC. Protein: CASSPTGGVYEQYF.

This clone has just one count. The rearrangement links TRBV4-1 to TRBJ2-7; D is uncertain. This CDR3 comprises 13 residues. Trimming cost V 2 bases and J 5 bases, with 10 bases left between them. Germline CDR1 and CDR2: MGHRA and YSYEKL. The CDR3 sequence is CASSQSGSHEQYF. CDR3 in DNA: TGCGCCAGCAGCCAATCAGGATCTCACGAGCAGTACTTC.

For the CDR3, the DNA is TGTGCCAGCAGTGAAGATGTTTGGCGGGAGGTTACAGATACGCAGTATTTT. As protein: CASSEDVWREVTDTQYF. The chain employs TRBV6-1 and TRBJ2-3, with 8 bases fitting TRBD2. Germline CDR1 and CDR2: MNHNS and SASEGT. The CDR3 consists of 17 residues. After removal of 1 base from V and 3 bases from J, the junction contained 9 bases not matched to a gene.

This clone was seen a few times. The J gene is TRBJ1-4, the V gene TRBV30; D call uncertain. Trimming left V 2 bases short and J 7 bases short, with 5 bases between. The CDR3 loop spans 11 amino acids. Per the germline V gene, CDR1 is GTSNPN and CDR2 is SVGIG (reference sequence). The CDR3 DNA reads as TGTGCCTGGAGTCCAGCTGAAAAACTGTTTTTT. Its translation is CAWSPAEKLFF. Using reference TRBV30 and TRBJ1-4 for the parts outside the CDR3, the full variable domain is SQTIHQWPATLVQPVGSPLSLECTVEGTSNPNLYWYRQAAGRGLQLLFYSVGIGQISSEVPQNLSASRPQDRQFILSSKKLLLSDSGFYLCAWSPAEKLFFGSGTQLSVL.

The CDR3, as DNA: TGTGCCAGCAGCCAAGATCTTACAGGCACAGGTCGGAACAATGAGCAGTTCTTC. Translation: CASSQDLTGTGRNNEQFF. The chain couples TRBV4-2 to TRBJ2-1; perhaps TRBD1 as D (5 bases). CDR3 size: 18 residues. V shed 0 bases and J shed 5 bases, with 20 bases lying between them. From germline, CDR1 is LGHNA and CDR2 YNFKEQ.

This clone was picked up a small number of times. The V call is TRBV27, the J call TRBJ2-7, with D perhaps being TRBD1 or TRBD2 (5 bases each). The CDR3 sequence is 14 residues long. V lost 4 bases and J lost 0, with 10 bases in between. In germline, CDR1 is MNHEY, CDR2 SMNVEV (reference sequence). CDR3 loop: CASSYRDHSYEQYF. The CDR3 DNA reads as TGTGCCAGCAGTTACCGGGACCACTCCTACGAGCAGTACTTC.

The V gene is TRBV7-9, the J gene TRBJ1-2, with a weak D call TRBD1 (5 bases). The CDR3 covers 14 residues. Germline CDR1 is SEHNR and CDR2 is FQNEAQ (reference sequence). V was pared by 6 bases and J by 8 bases, with 19 bases between. CDR3 DNA sequence: TGTGCCAGCAGTGCCCGCTTGGGGGTGGAAGGCTACACCTTC. Its translation is CASSARLGVEGYTF.

This clone was recorded a few times. The chain uses TRBV13 and TRBJ2-7, with unresolved D. The germline V and J ends were trimmed by 5 bases and 4 bases, with 18 bases remaining between them. Germline CDR1 is PRHDT and CDR2 is FYEKMQ (reference sequence). The CDR3 sequence is 15 residues long. The CDR3 sequence: CASSHPAGAEYEQYF. CDR3 coding DNA: TGTGCCAGCAGCCACCCCGCAGGCGCAGAATACGAGCAGTACTTC. Supplemented by reference TRBV13 and TRBJ2-7, the full variable domain reads AAGVIQSPRHLIKEKRETATLKCYPIPRHDTVYWYQQGPGQDPQFLISFYEKMQSDKGSIPDRFSAQQFSDYHSELNMSSLELGDSALYFCASSHPAGAEYEQYFGPGTRLTVT.

The V gene is TRBV5-1, the J gene TRBJ2-7; TRBD1 agrees at 8 bases. The CDR3 sequence is 15 residues long. The junction had 12 bases not matched to a gene; V was cut back by 4 bases and J by 6 bases. Germline V gives CDR1 SGHRS, CDR2 YFSETQ. The CDR3 sequence: CASSRGGRGLIEQYF. DNA of the CDR3: TGCGCCAGCAGCCGGGGTGGCAGGGGGCTTATCGAGCAGTACTTC. The full variable domain, in which reference TRBV5-1 and TRBJ2-7 provide the parts outside the CDR3, is KAGVTQTPRYLIKTRGQQVTLSCSPISGHRSVSWYQQTPGQGLQFLFEYFSETQRNKGNFPGRFSGRQFSNSRSEMNVSTLELGDSALYLCASSRGGRGLIEQYFGPGTRLTVT.

The sample holds a few counts of this clone. The chain carries TRBV7-9 and TRBJ2-1; D not resolved. The CDR3 spans 10 residues. Trimming cost V 5 bases and J 7 bases, with 3 bases left between them. Germline V gene data show CDR1 as SEHNR and CDR2 as FQNEAQ (reference sequence). The DNA of the CDR3 is TGTGCCAGCAGCCGAAATGAGCAGTTCTTC. Its protein product is CASSRNEQFF.

This chain joins TRBV4-2 and TRBJ2-7, with 7 bases identical to TRBD2. Germline V gene lookup returns CDR1 LGHNA and CDR2 YNFKEQ. V gave up 3 bases and J gave up 7 bases; unmatched junction bases: 6. The length of the CDR3 is 13 residues. The CDR3 DNA reads TGTGCCAGCAGCCAGTCGGGACTACGGGAGCAGTACTTC. Amino acid sequence: CASSQSGLREQYF.

The chain recombines TRBV18 with TRBJ2-7, with 10 bases lining up with TRBD1. V shed 5 bases and J 4 bases; nucleotides not matched to a gene: 11. The CDR3 covers 16 residues. CDR1 and CDR2 from the germline V gene are KGHSH and LQKENI. This chain's CDR3 is CASSSSGTGVWYEQYF. The CDR3 DNA follows: TGTGCCAGCTCATCCTCCGGGACAGGGGTTTGGTACGAGCAGTACTTC.

V and J are TRBV18 and TRBJ2-7; TRBD1 matches at 11 bases. Germline lookup yields CDR1 KGHSH and CDR2 LQKENI. J was trimmed by 5 bases and V by 6 bases; bases with no gene match: 6. The CDR3 consists of 14 residues. In nucleotides, the CDR3 is TGTGCCAGCTCCCGCGGACAGGGGGCGAACGAGCAGTACTTC. As protein: CASSRGQGANEQYF.

A single count supports this clone. The chain couples TRBV7-9 to TRBJ1-4; D unclear. The CDR3 contains 15 residues. Germline CDR1 SEHNR, CDR2 FQNEAQ (reference sequence). Deletions cut 5 bases from V and 5 bases from J, with 15 bases between. This CDR3 reads CASSPPGNSNEKLFF. Here the CDR3 DNA reads TGTGCCAGCAGCCCCCCGGGCAATTCCAATGAAAAACTGTTTTTT.